The clone carrying this TCR beta chain turned up a few times. Primed by a sample-barcoded 5' primer and a J-beta primer mix, a second PCR proceeded for 7 to 11 cycles. Using its own MiXCR run on the 5' RACE reads, TCRdb lists one record per CDR3 protein. This table has 1.4 million or so distinct CDR3 sequences, under 55% appearing once. This record comes from a study of blood T cells in healthy people across ages. CDR3 length equals 15 residues. The ends were cut back, 4 bases at V and 11 bases at J, with 24 bases in the middle. Germline CDR1 is SGDLS and CDR2 is YYNGEE. Sequencing used blood. This rearrangement joins TRBV9 to TRBJ2-5; no firm D call. The TCR was taken from a woman aged 18-30 years in good health. CDR3 protein: CASSPDHPGWNEQYF. The CDR3 nucleotides read TGTGCCAGCAGCCCAGACCATCCCGGGTGGAATGAGCAGTACTTC.